This T cell receptor (beta chain) was captured in a study of CD8+ T cells in alopecia areata. Overall study context: Dosing with tofacitinib proceeded for 6 to 18 months, followed by 6 months off drug. The investigators scored severity in treated patients by the percentage of affected scalp area.

This CDR3 contains 13 residues. The germline V and J ends were trimmed by 7 bases and 2 bases, with 13 bases remaining between them. Germline loops: CDR1 SQVTM, CDR2 ANQGSEA. The treatment is: oral pan-JAK inhibitor, 5-10 mg twice daily. This clone was seen a few times. Following RNA extraction, reverse transcription yielded cDNA that acted as the sequencing template. TCRdb's copy holds only in-frame clones and misses some; the assay was immunoSEQ multiplex PCR. The table shows some 170,000 clones, with about 48% occurring only once. The source is a human donor with alopecia areata. Sequenced material: CD8+ T cells sorted from blood, taken at week 24, from a patient treated with tofacitinib. The chain links TRBV29-1 to TRBJ2-3, with D possibly called TRBD1 or TRBD2 (6 bases each). The CDR3 sequence: CSGRWGATDTQYF. CDR3 in DNA: TGCAGCGGCCGGTGGGGGGCCACAGATACGCAGTATTTT.